The rows below give T cell receptor beta chains drawn from one sample of a study of T cell repertoires in cytomegalovirus infection. TCRdb reprocessed the reads via MiXCR and lists one record per CDR3 protein. The sample gives more than 140,000 distinct CDR3 sequences, 6.5% of which show up once; more than 15% is in the top ten. Material: PBMCs. The receptors shown here come from a human donor in good health (CMV status not recorded). Some clones in this sample may be carry-over from other donors' samples. Each CDR3 is given with its conserved first and last residue. D genes are given only for firm matches. Only part of the rows carry a size: once, few, many, or a class if the clone is expanded.

abundance,j_gene,d_gene,len,v_gene,CDR3aa,CDR3nt
many,TRBJ2-5,TRBD2,16,TRBV11-2,CASSWASGGAPRTQYF,TGTGCCAGCAGCTGGGCTAGCGGGGGTGCCCCACGGACCCAGTACTTC
many,TRBJ1-5,TRBD1,16,TRBV7-2,CASSLAGTGWGQPQHF,TGTGCCAGCAGCTTAGCTGGGACAGGGTGGGGACAGCCCCAGCATTTT
many,TRBJ1-1,.,13,TRBV7-2,CASSLLQGSEAFF,TGTGCCAGCAGCTTATTACAGGGTTCTGAAGCTTTCTTT
many,TRBJ2-3,TRBD2,14,TRBV20-1,CSGGTSGVTDTQYF,TGCAGTGGGGGGACTAGCGGGGTAACAGATACGCAGTATTTT
.,TRBJ1-3,TRBD1,16,TRBV10-2,CASRETGQGSGNTIYF,TGCGCCAGCAGAGAAACGGGACAGGGCTCTGGAAACACCATATATTTT
many,TRBJ1-4,TRBD1,16,TRBV7-2,CASSLKQGAINEKLFF,TGTGCCAGCAGCTTGAAACAGGGGGCAATTAATGAAAAACTGTTTTTT
many,TRBJ2-1,TRBD2,17,TRBV7-6,CASSSRLAGTSYNEQFF,TGTGCCAGCAGCTCCCGACTAGCGGGGACCTCCTACAATGAGCAGTTCTTC
many,TRBJ2-7,TRBD1,14,TRBV9,CASSPGQGAYEQYF,TGTGCCAGCAGCCCGGGACAGGGAGCCTACGAGCAGTACTTC
many,TRBJ2-4,TRBD1,17,TRBV10-3,CAISEFADRLAKNIQYF,TGTGCCATCAGTGAGTTTGCGGACAGGCTAGCCAAAAACATTCAGTACTTC
few,TRBJ2-3,.,14,TRBV6-4,CASSDSAGRDTQYF,TGTGCCAGCAGTGACTCTGCCGGGCGGGATACGCAGTATTTT
many,TRBJ2-5,TRBD2,16,TRBV28,CASSLMIAGDQETQYF,TGTGCCAGCAGTTTAATGATAGCGGGGGACCAAGAGACCCAGTACTTC
many,TRBJ2-1,TRBD2,14,TRBV19,CASNQLAGGTEQFF,TGTGCCAGTAATCAACTAGCGGGGGGGACTGAGCAGTTCTTC
few,TRBJ2-3,.,14,TRBV29-1,CSVDAQAHTDTQYF,TGCAGCGTTGACGCCCAGGCCCACACAGATACGCAGTATTTT
many,TRBJ2-7,.,15,TRBV5-1,CASSGGTEVSYEQYF,TGCGCCAGCAGCGGCGGGACAGAGGTCTCCTACGAGCAGTACTTC
.,TRBJ2-3,.,18,TRBV6-6,CASSYQPDWGRGTDTQYF,TGTGCCAGCAGTTACCAGCCGGACTGGGGGCGAGGCACAGATACGCAGTATTTT
few,TRBJ2-1,TRBD1,15,TRBV29-1,CSVERGQGEDNEQFF,TGCAGCGTTGAACGAGGACAGGGGGAAGACAATGAGCAGTTCTTC
many,TRBJ1-2,.,18,TRBV7-8,CASSSSRRGTSPNYGYTF,TGTGCCAGCAGCTCTTCGCGTCGGGGGACCTCTCCTAACTATGGCTACACCTTC
many,TRBJ2-3,TRBD1,15,TRBV7-3,CASAPAGGGTDTQYF,TGTGCCAGCGCGCCGGCAGGGGGTGGAACAGATACGCAGTATTTT
.,TRBJ1-3,TRBD1,15,TRBV9,CASSVGDRPGNTIYF,TGTGCCAGCAGCGTAGGGGACAGGCCAGGAAACACCATATATTTT
many,TRBJ1-5,TRBD1,17,TRBV28,CASSPYGQGASNQPQHF,TGTGCCAGCAGTCCCTACGGACAGGGGGCCAGCAATCAGCCCCAGCATTTT
many,TRBJ2-3,TRBD2,13,TRBV7-2,CASPGTSQDTQYF,TGTGCCAGCCCCGGGACTAGCCAAGATACGCAGTATTTT
many,TRBJ1-5,TRBD1,15,TRBV6-2/TRBV6-3,CASSTGQGYNQPQHF,TGTGCCAGCAGTACCGGACAGGGGTACAATCAGCCCCAGCATTTT